This T cell receptor beta chain was identified in a study of cytomegalovirus exposure and HLA in healthy donors. The CDR3 consists of 18 residues. The V gene lost 4 bases and the J gene lost 4 bases, with 26 bases spanning the gap. Vbeta (60) and Jbeta (13) primers were used in the PCR. The table came from immunoSEQ multiplex PCR; TCRdb's copy has only in-frame clones and leaves some out. The table has some 130,000 clones, about 74% seen once; the top ten hold over 2%. The chain has TRBV6-7 and TRBJ2-7, with D possibly being TRBD2 (5 bases). Being an ORF, TRBV6-7 has a function that is uncertain. The receptor was isolated from a man aged 25-45 years in good health and CMV-seronegative. Sample: PBMCs. The CDR3 DNA reads TGTGCCAGCAGTTCCCCAGAGGGAGCGGAGGAGCTCGGGTACGAGCAGTACTTC. It is translated as CASSSPEGAEELGYEQYF.